This entry describes one T cell receptor (beta chain). Its antigen remains unidentified. Each sample contained roughly 0.95-11 million cryopreserved PBMC, thawed before DNA extraction. Trimming removed 2 bases at V and 2 bases at J, with 13 bases between. CDR1 and CDR2 (germline): SGHRS, YFSETQ. CDR3 length equals 16 residues. This entry comes from a study of long-term antiretroviral therapy in people with HIV. Findings and caveats of the study: Compared with controls, HIV repertoires showed narrower CDR3 length ranges. Diversity rose after ART but stayed below transplant donor controls.

Samples were assayed with immunoSEQ v3.0 at survey level. The data were produced by immunoSEQ multiplex PCR, yet TCRdb's version contains in-frame clones alone and is incomplete. The sample lists fewer than 30,000 clones; around 84% were seen once. This chain links TRBV5-1 with TRBJ1-4; a possible D gene is TRBD1 (5 bases). The sequence came from a woman between 25 and 40 years old with HIV. The starting material was unsorted PBMCs, obtained 0.8 years after starting antiretroviral therapy. The CDR3 spells CASSLGTYRTNEKLFF. As DNA, the CDR3 is TGCGCCAGCAGCTTAGGAACCTACAGGACTAATGAAAAACTGTTTTTT.